These T cell receptor beta chains were read from a single sample in a study of early T cells in non-severe SARS-CoV-2 infection. TCRdb processed the 5' RACE reads anew with MiXCR; each CDR3 protein has one entry. The data hold around 70,000 distinct CDR3 sequences, with less than 15% observed a single time. Sequencing was performed on whole blood. All receptors come from an adult who was a healthcare worker with PCR-confirmed SARS-CoV-2 infection or an uninfected control (not recorded which). The CDR3 runs from the conserved cysteine through the conserved F or W.

>TRBV6-1|16|TRBJ2-7
CASGVGLAGSSNEQYF
>TRBV28|14|TRBJ1-6
CASSPGQGNSPLHF
>TRBV5-5|12|TRBJ2-7
CASSLFLGEQYF
>TRBV7-2|13|TRBJ1-1
CASSLWGGTEAFF
>TRBV7-3|14|TRBJ2-7
CASSPRDRGDEQYF
>TRBV10-3|14|TRBJ2-7
CAISEWQGAYEQYF
>TRBV19|15|TRBJ1-4
CASSVQGGTNEKLFF
>TRBV2|20|TRBJ2-3
CASSEGPSPARTRATDTQYF
>TRBV20-1|14|TRBJ2-1
CSAPGTGSYNEQFF
>TRBV27|17|TRBJ2-5
CASSSRTGGRGQETQYF
>TRBV30|17|TRBJ2-1
CAWRAKEERGPRNEQFF